This T cell receptor (beta chain) is drawn from a study of shared clonotypes between healthy human individuals (dated by TCRdb to the early 2020s). Study-wide context: The cohort included three men and a couple of women between 18 and 49 years of age. For each donor, CD4 naive and CD4 memory were each given three plates, CD8 naive was given two plates, and CD8 memory was given one plate. To estimate repertoire size and how much clonotypes are shared between individuals, the study performed deep sequencing of blood TCR repertoires from a handful of healthy adults. To increase sequencing depth and limit assay-specific biases, TCR repertoire library preparation and sequencing were carried out by different laboratories using diverse techniques. Per donor, leukapheresis produced somewhere between about 0.94 and 9.5 billion PBMCs. Results the study describes overall, beyond this receptor: Sampling was restricted to blood, and TCR repertoires in tissue are likely to differ from TCR repertoires in blood. Compared with non-shared clonotypes, clonotypes shared by all four sorted-subset donors had higher generation probabilities. About 4.5% of naive CD4, 3.5% of naive CD8, around 2.3% of memory CD4, and approximately 0.39% of memory CD8 clonotypes were shared across several donors. Even with the large sequencing depth, rarefaction of the sorted-subset datasets indicated that sequencing was incomplete. Because the study included only a small number of donors, the genetic and exposure-history diversity represented was limited. Naive subsets generally had larger estimated clonotype richness than memory subsets. Based on pairwise subsampling, the degree of clonotype sharing among donors was expected to be affected by sequencing depth.

On this clone itself: Its antigen has not been determined. The input lacks base qualities; no much larger clone sits a single base away.

The CDR1 and CDR2 encoded by the germline V gene are MNHNS and SASEGT. Cut back by 8 bases and 5 bases, the V and J ends lie 19 bases apart. Its CDR3 holds 14 amino acids, cysteine through phenylalanine. The only DNA kept is the CDR3, 42 bases in frame from the first base. CD8 naive samples consisted of CD45RO-negative cells that were positively selected for CCR7, yielding a CD45RA+CCR7+ population without TemRA cells. The donors were healthy, HIV-negative adults who had no recently reported acute infections or vaccinations. Every donor was a Caucasian adult residing in Nashville, Tennessee, USA. After blood collection by leukapheresis, PBMCs were isolated using Ficoll-Histopaque density gradient centrifugation and then cryopreserved in the vapor phase of liquid nitrogen. Analytical flow cytometry was used to check the purity and quantity of each magnetically sorted T cell population. Each sorted fraction had its genomic DNA isolated and then quantified by UV absorbance on a Nanodrop 2000c.

Using the deep immunoSEQ assay, multiplex PCR amplified TCR CDR3 regions from genomic DNA. For each cell subset, the extracted genomic DNA was distributed evenly across all wells of several immunoSEQ 96-well plates, and each plate served as one replicate. For sorted subsets, about 200 ng genomic DNA, equal to tens of thousands of T cell genomes, was loaded into each replicate PCR. Purified libraries were quantified with a Qubit 3.0 fluorometer, sized on a Bioanalyzer 2100, and re-quantified with the KAPA Library Quantification kit. Each immunoSEQ 96-well plate was sequenced on its own single-read 150-cycle Illumina NextSeq 550 flow cell. The published analysis was carried out like this. Because only junctional sequences without quality scores were contained in the immunoSEQ output, filtering matching that applied to full-length reads could not be performed. Sequences were annotated with PyIR, a Python wrapper for IgBLAST v1.9, and V/J genes and CDR3 were assigned using IMGT germline references. Reads were removed for weak V/J assignments (E-value above 1e-6), missing CDR3, stop codons, out-of-frame junctions, or ambiguous translated residues. V3J clonotypes were defined by identical inferred V gene, J gene, and CDR3 amino acid sequence. The percentage overlap between two repertoires was calculated by dividing the number of shared unique clonotypes by the size of the smaller repertoire. Richness of each repertoire was evaluated using RTK rarefaction, the Chao1 estimator, and Recon v2.1 estimates of unobserved clonotypes. Generation probabilities were computed with OLGA for all TCRbeta clonotypes obtained by the gDNA method from several donors. The clones in this table, taken by TCRdb from immuneACCESS, are in-frame only. Not every clone is retained; where verified, under half of the shortfall comes from an unresolved V gene, and the cause of the rest is unknown. V and J calls and clone size are given by that table; D and trimming were obtained from the DNA. The sample table lists about 820,000 clones, around 93% of them with a count of one. The ten largest account for around 24% of the sample.

The V gene is TRBV6-1 and the J gene is TRBJ2-7; the D gene assignment is ambiguous. This sequence originates from a man aged 25-40 years in good health. Sequenced material: naive CD8+ T cells sorted from blood. The intended sense of this specimen's cell subset or site label: CD45RA+CCR7+. The nucleotides are TGTGCCAGCCCCGGAAATGGTTCAATGGACGAGCAGTACTTC. This is translated as CASPGNGSMDEQYF.